This T cell receptor beta chain was captured by sequencing in a study of cytomegalovirus exposure and HLA in healthy donors (dated by TCRdb to 2016 to 2017). For the wider study: According to an earlier analysis of several hundred of the donors, 150 million to 200 million T cells yielded roughly 100 million unique TCR beta sequences and around 300 Gb of sequence data. Approximately 300 gigabases of sequencing data and 75 million to 85 million unique TCR sequences made up an early release that covered over 550 HLA-typed donors. Of the 300 to 500 genotyped donors, 65% to 90% were placed in the genetic ancestry cluster associated with self-reported Caucasian donors. The study was designed to test whether signatures of past pathogen exposure could be identified by cataloging public T cell receptors. The T cell repertoires of 666 subjects were profiled by immunosequencing and related to cytomegalovirus serostatus. A separate validation cohort of 100 to 150 different subjects was used in addition to the roughly 700-subject first cohort. High-throughput TCR immunosequencing, statistical association of individual TCRs with disease status, and machine learning were combined to predict cytomegalovirus infection status. In a later analysis, previously published TCR beta repertoires from several hundred donors were re-analyzed and high-resolution HLA genotyping was added so that TCR occurrence patterns could be studied. In the later analysis, no new phenotypic data were used to find candidate immune exposures; instead, reliance was placed on TCR beta sequences and their occurrence across donors. An earlier analysis of several hundred of the donors used high-throughput TCR beta sequencing to judge whether each TCR beta V gene segment behaved as functional or pseudogenic. Donor age, sex, ethnicity and CMV serostatus were compiled together with the repertoire data. A later genetic analysis took genome-wide SNP genotypes for about 55% of the 666 donors and used that subset as a discovery cohort. Every repertoire in the discovery cohort had been generated on one and the same sequencing platform. Class I and class II HLA loci were covered by the typing at four-digit resolution. The number of donors typed differed by locus, with 629-630 for A, B, C, DRB1 and DQB1, approximately 500 for DQA1, approximately 570 for DPA1, and around 450 for DPB1. Because of strong linkage in the cohort, a few DR-DQ haplotypes were treated as single units for association and clustering. Among some 400 genotyped donors of the cohort, an average of about 240,000 unique TCR beta nucleotide sequences was sequenced per donor, of which about 20% were non-productive.

In total, roughly 670 healthy bone marrow donors made up the cohort. Cohort members were all nominally healthy when sampled, although unrecorded immune exposures were likely present. The donor tested CMV seronegative and was one of the 352 seronegative cohort members. A peripheral blood sample was collected from each donor, and TCR beta sequencing was performed on peripheral blood mononuclear cells. Genomic DNA was extracted from the blood cell samples with the Qiagen DNeasy Blood Extraction Kit. The CDR3 runs 19 amino acids, cysteine and phenylalanine included. Left in the record is the CDR3 DNA by itself, 57 bases read in frame from the first base. CDR1 MGHRA and CDR2 YSYEKL were looked up in the germline V gene. Compared with germline, V lacks 0 bases and J lacks 3 bases; bases without a gene match: 11. Libraries were prepared through the immunoSEQ multiplex PCR assay. The multiplex PCR relied on a mix of 60 forward primers for TCR Vbeta segments and 13 reverse primers for TCR Jbeta segments. The CDR3 region of rearranged TCR beta genes was amplified from genomic DNA by a multiplex PCR assay. The amplified TCR beta libraries were sequenced on the Illumina HiSeq System as 87-base-pair reads. Per the original workflow: A later analysis counted approximately 84 million unique TCR beta chains across the approximately 700 repertoires, and 9.5 million to 11 million of these chains were shared by at least two donors. A nearest-neighbor algorithm error-corrected the raw reads and collapsed the reads into unique sequences, merging closely related sequences to remove PCR and sequencing errors. V, D and J gene segments were assigned by aligning CDR3 sequences to IMGT reference sequences. Each retained sequence needed at least a six-nucleotide match to both a V gene segment and a J gene segment. Rearrangements were classified as productive when the CDR3 lacked stop codons and remained in frame with V and J, and all other rearrangements were classified as non-productive. Following IMGT convention, CDR3 was defined as the stretch from the second conserved V-encoded cysteine to the conserved J-encoded phenylalanine. Sequences without an unambiguous match to a single V gene segment were excluded from the earlier analysis of about 630 of the donors. In an earlier analysis of 450 to 750 of the donors, a V segment was called functional when productive rearrangements were above 56.7%, and segregating when the standard deviation between donors exceeded 5%. A statistical classification framework was developed to diagnose cytomegalovirus status using the catalog of TCR beta chain sequences. V and J gene assignment, in a later analysis, came from comparing TCR nucleotide sequences with IMGT/GENE-DB human TR gene sequences. The TCRdist pipeline was used in a later analysis to assign CDR3 sequences and most-parsimonious VDJ recombination scenarios. A later analysis defined each TCR beta chain by its CDR3 amino acid sequence plus V-gene family, and excluded reads lacking a unique V-gene family. To address suspected cross-contamination and a sequencing artifact, a later analysis removed under 600 highly shared, low-generation-probability nucleotide sequences. A later analysis calculated a clonal expansion index for each public chain from normalized within-repertoire ranks of inferred template counts. In a later analysis, generation probabilities were computed with a VDJ recombination model fitted to out-of-frame rearrangements, and the resulting probabilities were checked against IGoR. In a later analysis, hypergeometric tests were used to score TCR-TCR, TCR-HLA and TCR-CMV co-occurrence, with a repertoire-size bias correction applied to TCR pairs. In a later analysis, false discovery rates were estimated by permuting HLA or CMV assignments 20 times. In a later analysis, co-occurring TCRs were grouped using DBSCAN, with TCRdist sequence similarity added in when clustering inside HLA-allele-positive subsets. For co-occurrence clustering, repertoires with fewer than 30,000 or more than 120,000 public chains were excluded, along with a handful of repertoires with anomalous nucleotide sharing. Here the immuneACCESS table is served through TCRdb, limited to in-frame sequences with V and J called. Missing clones are a known gap in these copies; in checked studies unresolved V genes cover under half, and the rest lacks a known reason. V and J calls and clone size are given by that table; D and trimming were obtained from the DNA. The sample contains around 150,000 clones, about 87% of them found a single time. The ten largest clones capture more than 4.5% of the sample.

The study at large found these results: A further reported finding was that TCR beta sequences accurately predicted the HLA-A and HLA-B alleles for most subjects in the first cohort. The classifier was reported to diagnose cytomegalovirus status with high specificity and sensitivity in both the original and validation cohorts. In this cohort, only TCR beta chains were sequenced, and detectable features were limited by the absence of alpha or paired-chain data. The earlier analysis of approximately 540 of the donors excluded 15 to 20 rarely observed V segments, including chromosome 9 orphons, because counts were too low. A later analysis found that HLA-associated TCR beta chains were more clonally expanded and had lower generation probabilities than equally common non-associated chains. A later genetic analysis associated a missense DCLRE1C variant with V-gene and J-gene trimming of TCR beta chains, and an independent cohort replicated the association. Presence/absence analyses assumed roughly uniform sequencing depth across donors, an assumption that may not hold. Several of the top co-occurrence clusters appeared to be linked to parvovirus B19, influenza, CMV and Epstein-Barr virus, according to a later analysis. Immune exposure information for the cohort was limited to CMV serostatus. According to the authors, the approach could potentially be generalized to other disease states and immunological phenotypes. Linkage disequilibrium might explain the correlated functional status among segregating V segments, but an unknown experimental factor could not be ruled out. Most TCR sequences were observed very rarely across donors, whereas some public TCRs were present in many individuals. The study gave a list of about 160 TCR beta chains associated with cytomegalovirus. Assigning TCR associations to individual alleles was difficult when HLA alleles, especially DR and DQ, strongly co-occurred. A later genetic analysis reported fewer N-insertions in productive TCRs among donors in an Asian-associated ancestry cluster than the 666-donor mean. Most CMV-associated TCR beta chains appeared to be HLA-restricted in a later analysis, and the HLA associations seemed to be driven largely by CMV exposure. Three of the identified cytomegalovirus-associated TCR beta chains were confirmed in vitro to be specific for cytomegalovirus antigens. In a later analysis, around 17,000 TCR beta sequences were associated with specific HLA alleles at a false discovery rate of 0.05. Some IMGT-functional V segments, including TRBV6-2 and TRBV6-3, could not be told apart with the 87-base-pair reads, so those segments were excluded. In a later analysis, the rate of TCR association differed among HLA loci, with DRB1 alleles having the most associated TCRs and HLA-C alleles having the fewest. HLA typing was unavailable for some donors at each locus, so association tests used only the typed subset. The sequencing pipeline was judged likely to have produced a cluster of highly shared sequence variants as a technical artifact. In an earlier analysis of around 500 of the donors, most TCR beta V segments appeared in productive rearrangements about 87% or about 30% of the time, broadly matching IMGT annotations.

Remarks on this clone: Which antigen it targets is not known. Base quality data are lacking; no much larger clone is found one base away.

The chain joins TRBV4-1 to TRBJ2-1; the central 10 bases match TRBD2. This clonotype originated in a woman in her twenties or thirties in good health and CMV-seronegative. Sequences were obtained from PBMCs. The CDR3 amino acid sequence is: CASSQDPSGGLNYYNEQFF. Read as DNA, the sequence is TGCGCCAGCAGCCAAGATCCTAGCGGGGGCCTAAATTACTACAATGAGCAGTTCTTC.